This passage covers 8 T cell receptor beta chains from one sample sequenced in a study of T cells in localized non-small cell lung cancer. Sequenced by immunoSEQ multiplex PCR; TCRdb stores in-frame clones only, minus some. Of tens of thousands of clones in the sample, around 85% were seen once. Specimen: peripheral blood, collected before any cancer treatment. These receptors originate from a man aged 35-69 years with stage I lung adenocarcinoma.

This clone was seen once. This chain connects TRBV27 to TRBJ2-7; TRBD2 aligns across 12 bases. The CDR3 length is 15 residues. Germline assignment: CDR1 MNHEY and CDR2 SMNVEV (reference sequence). V shed 6 bases and J 1 base; nucleotides not matched to a gene: 4. The CDR3 coding sequence is TGTGCCAGCAGGATAGGACTAGCGGGATCCTACGAGCAGTACTTC. Translated, it gives CASRIGLAGSYEQYF.

The chain employs TRBV2 and TRBJ2-2; 7 bases are a match to TRBD1. Trimming removed 9 bases from V and 0 bases from J; junction bases left unmatched: 7. Germline CDR1 SNHLY, CDR2 FYNNEI. CDR3 length: 15 residues. The CDR3 DNA is TGTGCCAGTGCGAGGCAGGGGGCGAACACCGGGGAGCTGTTTTTT. Protein product: CASARQGANTGELFF.

The V call is TRBV25-1, the J call TRBJ2-1, with 12 bases that match TRBD2. Germline loops: CDR1 MGHDK, CDR2 SYGVNS. V shed 1 base and J 7 bases; nucleotides not matched to a gene: 8. The CDR3 has 17 residues. This chain's CDR3 is CASSESPSGRASNEQFF. As DNA, the CDR3 is TGTGCCAGCAGTGAATCCCCTAGCGGGAGGGCCAGTAATGAGCAGTTCTTC. The full variable domain, rest sourced from reference TRBV25-1 and TRBJ2-1, is EADIYQTPRYLVIGTGKKITLECSQTMGHDKMYWYQQDPGMELHLIHYSYGVNSTEKGDLSSESTVSRIRTEHFPLTLESARPSHTSQYLCASSESPSGRASNEQFFGPGTRLTVL.

CDR3 DNA sequence: TGTGCCAGCAGGAGTCGTGAGGGATCCAATGAGCAGTTCTTC. It encodes CASRSREGSNEQFF. The chain couples TRBV2 to TRBJ2-1, with D tentatively TRBD2 (5 bases). This CDR3 contains 14 residues. V lost 6 bases to trimming and J lost 6 bases, with 15 bases between them. The germline V gene has CDR1 SNHLY and CDR2 FYNNEI.

This chain connects TRBV19 to TRBJ2-2, with 9 bases that match TRBD2. J gave up 10 bases and V 7 bases, and 13 bases lay outside the gene matches. The CDR3 covers 15 residues. CDR1 is LNHDA, CDR2 SQIVND, per germline (reference sequence). CDR3 amino acids: CASTFGTSWAEELFF. The CDR3 DNA follows: TGTGCCAGTACCTTTGGGACTAGCTGGGCCGAGGAGCTGTTTTTT. Full variable domain (missing parts from reference TRBV19 and TRBJ2-2): DGGITQSPKYLFRKEGQNVTLSCEQNLNHDAMYWYRQDPGQGLRLIYYSQIVNDFQKGDIAEGYSVSREKKESFPLTVTSAQKNPTAFYLCASTFGTSWAEELFFGEGSRLTVL.

The chain uses TRBV18 and TRBJ2-7; maybe TRBD1 (6 bases). The CDR3 runs 14 residues. V lost 6 bases and J 6 bases, leaving 18 bases between the germline ends. Germline V gene sequence: CDR1 KGHSH, CDR2 LQKENI. The CDR3 nucleotides read TGTGCCAGCTCCGCGAGGCAGGGGTATGGCGAGCAGTACTTC. Residues: CASSARQGYGEQYF.

The chain carries TRBV7-2 and TRBJ1-2, with 7 positions matching TRBD1. This CDR3 contains 13 residues. Germline CDR1 SGHTA, CDR2 FQGNSA. V trimming: 3 bases; J trimming: 12 bases; junction bases outside the gene matches: 10. Here the CDR3 reads CASSLGQTGHHTF. DNA of the CDR3: TGTGCCAGCAGCTTGGGACAGACGGGCCACCACACCTTC.

This chain joins TRBV11-2 and TRBJ2-2; D could derive from TRBD1 or TRBD2 (5 bases each). V gave up 8 bases and J gave up 6 bases, with 16 bases separating them. This CDR3 contains 14 residues. Looked up from germline, CDR1 is SGHAT and CDR2 is FQNNGV. CDR3 loop: CASSRSGSSGELFF. In DNA form, the CDR3 reads TGTGCCAGCTCCAGGTCAGGGAGCTCCGGGGAGCTGTTTTTT.